These T cell receptor beta chains were read from a single sample in a study of blood T cell repertoires in COVID-19. The table came from immunoSEQ multiplex PCR; TCRdb's copy has only in-frame clones and leaves some out. The table has over 150,000 clones, about 86% seen once. The sequenced material came from peripheral blood. These TCRs come from a middle-aged man with active or convalescent COVID-19. Each CDR3 is given with its conserved first and last residue. A D gene is named only where the DNA matches it firmly. Part of the rows lack a size; the others show once, few, many or a class for expanded clones.

size,V,D,J,DNA,CDR3
.,TRBV5-1,.,TRBJ2-2,TGCGCCAGCAGCCCGCAGGGTACGATGAGTACCGGGGAGCTGTTTTTT,CASSPQGTMSTGELFF
.,TRBV6-4,TRBD1,TRBJ2-3,TGTGCCAGCAGTGCGGTTGGGACAGTGAGCACAGATACGCAGTATTTT,CASSAVGTVSTDTQYF
.,TRBV10-3,TRBD1,TRBJ1-4,TGTGCCATCAGTCCTGAACCCACCGGGACAGGGAGAGCAACTAATGAAAAACTGTTTTTT,CAISPEPTGTGRATNEKLFF
.,TRBV5-1,.,TRBJ1-4,TGCGCCAGCAGCACCGGGGGGCCCCTGGAAAAACTGTTTTTT,CASSTGGPLEKLFF
once,TRBV28,TRBD2,TRBJ2-3,TGTGCCAGCAGTTCGGGACTAGCGGTCCGTTTT,CASSSGLAVRF
once,TRBV21-1,.,TRBJ1-6,TGTGCCAGCAGCACCTACTACAGGGGCACCTATAATTCACCCCTCCACTTT,CASSTYYRGTYNSPLHF
.,TRBV18,.,TRBJ2-7,TGTGCCAGCTCACCACGGACAGTTAGCTCCTACGAGCAGTACTTC,CASSPRTVSSYEQYF
.,TRBV20-1,.,TRBJ2-7,TGCAGTGCTAGTGCGGGGTCCACCTACGAGCAGTACTTC,CSASAGSTYEQYF
.,TRBV6-5,TRBD1,TRBJ1-4,TGTGCCAGCGTTCCGGGACAGGGATTTGAAAAACTGTTTTTT,CASVPGQGFEKLFF
few,TRBV20-1,.,TRBJ1-1,TGCAGTGCTAGTAAGAGGCAAGGAGATACTGAAGCTTTCTTT,CSASKRQGDTEAFF
.,TRBV7-2,TRBD1,TRBJ2-3,TGTGCCAGCAGCCCCTGGGGACAGGGGACAGATACGCAGTATTTT,CASSPWGQGTDTQYF